These 29 T cell receptor beta chains were all obtained from the same sample, sequenced in a study of T cell repertoires in cytomegalovirus infection. TCRdb reprocessed the reads with MiXCR, giving one entry per CDR3 protein. The data hold roughly 720,000 distinct CDR3 sequences, with approximately 40% observed a single time. The specimen was PBMCs. These receptors were obtained from a human donor in good health (CMV status not recorded). Some clones in this sample may be carry-over from other donors' samples.

J is TRBJ1-4 and V is TRBV5-1; TRBD1 is a possible D gene (5 bases). The CDR3 has 15 amino acids. V gave up 4 bases and J gave up 8 bases, with 18 bases separating them. Germline V gene data show CDR1 as SGHRS and CDR2 as YFSETQ. The CDR3 region has the DNA TGCGCCAGCAGCCCGGGGACCACCAATCGGGAAAAACTGTTTTTT. It specifies CASSPGTTNREKLFF. Together with reference TRBV5-1 and TRBJ1-4, the CDR3 gives the full variable domain: KAGVTQTPRYLIKTRGQQVTLSCSPISGHRSVSWYQQTPGQGLQFLFEYFSETQRNKGNFPGRFSGRQFSNSRSEMNVSTLELGDSALYLCASSPGTTNREKLFFGSGTQLSVL.

This clonotype appeared many times. The chain links TRBV7-2 to TRBJ2-7; 10 bases are a match to TRBD2. V was pared by 7 bases and J by 4 bases, with 16 bases of the junction left unmatched. Per the germline V gene, CDR1 is SGHTA and CDR2 is FQGNSA. This CDR3 is built from 17 residues. This CDR3 reads CASIKDPAGGPRYEQYF. The CDR3 region has the DNA TGTGCCAGCATCAAAGACCCAGCGGGAGGGCCGCGTTACGAGCAGTACTTC.

The chain couples TRBV4-2 to TRBJ2-3; 9 positions agree with TRBD2. CDR1 and CDR2 from the germline V gene are LGHNA and YNFKEQ. After removal of 7 bases from V and 6 bases from J, the junction contained 8 bases not matched to a gene. This CDR3 has 14 residues. The DNA for the CDR3 is TGTGCCAGCACCGCGGGACTAGCTGGTGATACGCAGTATTTT. Its translation is CASTAGLAGDTQYF.

CDR3 in DNA: TGTGCCATCAGGGCCTTCATCGGGGAGCTGTTTTTT. It specifies CAIRAFIGELFF. The chain combines TRBV10-3 with TRBJ2-2; D unclear. CDR1 and CDR2 (germline): ENHRY, SYGVKD. V lost 6 bases, J lost 7 bases, and 9 bases lay in between. There are 12 residues in the CDR3.

The gene calls are TRBV19 and TRBJ1-1; possible D gene TRBD1, 6 bases. The CDR3 covers 14 residues. V gave up 6 bases and J gave up 7 bases, with 18 bases separating them. Germline V gives CDR1 LNHDA, CDR2 SQIVND (reference sequence). In DNA, the CDR3 is TGTGCCAGTAGCGCCAGGCGTAGGGACAATGAAGCTTTCTTT. The encoded protein is CASSARRRDNEAFF.

This clonotype was seen more than once but under ten times. V and J are TRBV7-2 and TRBJ2-1; D remains ambiguous. CDR1 is SGHTA and CDR2 is FQGNSA in the germline V gene. This CDR3 region has 11 residues. V was shortened by 1 base and J by 13 bases, with 8 bases between the two germline ends. CDR3 nucleotides: TGTGCCAGCAGCTTAGGGACCTTTCAGTTCTTC. As protein: CASSLGTFQFF.

This clonotype has a single count. The chain is built from TRBV19 and TRBJ2-2; no firm D call. CDR1 is LNHDA and CDR2 is SQIVND in the germline V gene (reference sequence). Trimming took off 6 bases at V and 7 bases at J, with 9 bases between the two ends. The CDR3 is made up of 12 amino acids. CDR3 amino acids: CASSLRIGELFF. The CDR3 DNA follows: TGTGCCAGTAGCCTTCGCATCGGGGAGCTGTTTTTT.

As DNA, the CDR3 is TGTGCCAGCAGCAAAACCACAAAAACTTCAGCGGGGGGGTGGCAAGAGACCCAGTACTTC. This encodes CASSKTTKTSAGGWQETQYF. The rearrangement uses TRBV7-2 and TRBJ2-5, with 10 bases matching TRBD2. The CDR3 is 20 amino acids. Germline CDR1 and CDR2: SGHTA and FQGNSA. The ends lost 5 bases at V and 2 bases at J; junction bases unmatched: 20.

The chain carries TRBV6-1 and TRBJ1-5; 9 bases match TRBD1. Germline V gene data show CDR1 as MNHNS and CDR2 as SASEGT. The CDR3 sequence is 15 residues long. V shed 4 bases and J 4 bases; nucleotides not matched to a gene: 5. CDR3 region: CASSVQGAPNQPQHF. CDR3 nucleotides: TGTGCCAGCAGTGTACAGGGGGCGCCTAATCAGCCCCAGCATTTT.

The CDR3 DNA is TGTGCCAGCAGCTCGGGGGCCAACTATGGCTACACCTTC. Amino acid sequence: CASSSGANYGYTF. This chain joins TRBV5-4 and TRBJ1-2; D may be TRBD1 (6 bases). CDR1 and CDR2 from the germline V gene are SGHNT and YYREEE (reference sequence). Trimming pared 3 bases from V and 2 bases from J, leaving 8 bases between. The CDR3 has 13 amino acids.

Points on this clonotype: The germline gene is not matched at one end of the junction; a read error may be the cause. The chain is built from TRBV6-5 and TRBJ1-6; the D is unclear. Germline-derived CDR1 and CDR2 are MNHEY and SVGAGI. CDR3 length: 15 residues. As DNA, the CDR3 is TGTGCCAGCAGTTACTTTTCCCAGTCTAATTCACCCCTCCAGTTT. It is translated as CASSYFSQSNSPLQF.

Points on this clonotype: One end of the junction is discordant with germline, which a read error may explain. V is TRBV29-1 and J is TRBJ2-1; 9 nucleotides agree with TRBD1. Germline V gives CDR1 SQVTM, CDR2 ANQGSEA. The CDR3 extends over 15 amino acids. CDR3 sequence (DNA): TGCAGCTCTAACCCACCGGGACAGGGAAACAATGAGAAGTTCTTC. This translates into CSSNPPGQGNNEKFF.

A single count supports this clonotype. The rearrangement joins TRBV2 to TRBJ2-1; either TRBD1 or TRBD2 may supply D (5 bases each). Trimming left V 6 bases short and J 5 bases short, with 20 bases between. CDR1 is SNHLY and CDR2 is FYNNEI in the germline V gene. This CDR3 has 16 residues. The CDR3 sequence is CASRGEGALIHNEQFF. The CDR3 bases are TGTGCCAGCAGGGGAGAAGGGGCCCTAATCCACAATGAGCAGTTCTTC.

Only a few counts were recorded for this clonotype. The genes are TRBV27 and TRBJ1-6; TRBD1 might be the D (5 bases). Germline CDR1 reads MNHEY; CDR2 reads SMNVEV (reference sequence). The CDR3 runs to 13 residues. The germline V and J ends were trimmed by 4 bases and 10 bases, with 11 bases remaining between them. The CDR3 here is CASSWYGGSPLHF. The CDR3 nucleotides are TGTGCCAGCAGTTGGTACGGGGGGTCACCCCTCCACTTT.

CDR3 residues: CSVELAGEAYEQYF. The CDR3 nucleotides read TGCAGCGTTGAGCTAGCGGGGGAGGCCTACGAGCAGTACTTC. The rearrangement uses TRBV29-1 and TRBJ2-7, with 10 positions matching TRBD2. Germline CDR1 is SQVTM and CDR2 is ANQGSEA. Trimming removed 3 bases from V and 2 bases from J; junction bases left unmatched: 4. The CDR3 is 14 amino acids.

V gene TRBV6-4 combines with J gene TRBJ2-1; D is possibly TRBD2 (5 bases). The CDR3 consists of 16 residues. From germline, CDR1 is MRHNA and CDR2 SNTAGT. With 5 bases removed from V and 0 bases from J, the gap between germline ends came to 14 bases. In DNA form, the CDR3 reads TGTGCCAGCAGTCGGTATAGCGCCAGCTCCTACAATGAGCAGTTCTTC. It encodes CASSRYSASSYNEQFF.

This clonotype was counted between two and nine times. The chain employs TRBV4-2 and TRBJ1-1, with D tentatively TRBD1 (5 bases). V lost 1 base, J lost 3 bases, and 9 bases lay in between. CDR3 length: 14 residues. Germline assignment: CDR1 LGHNA and CDR2 YNFKEQ. As DNA, the CDR3 is TGTGCCAGCAGCCAAGCGAACAGGCACACTGAAGCTTTCTTT. Its translation: CASSQANRHTEAFF.

A word on this clonotype: Since a much larger clone is just one base distant, this may be a read error. The conserved closing phenylalanine or tryptophan is absent in this CDR3, likely reflecting a read error. V usage is TRBV14 and J usage is TRBJ1-2; possible D gene TRBD1, 6 bases. CDR3 length: 14 residues. The ends were cut back, 1 base at V and 6 bases at J, with 12 bases in the middle. In germline, CDR1 is SGHDN, CDR2 FVKESK. The CDR3 spells CASSQVGQFHGYTL. CDR3 nucleotides: TGTGCCAGCAGCCAAGTAGGACAGTTCCATGGCTACACCTTA.

This clonotype has a handful of counts. The chain has TRBV5-1 and TRBJ1-2, with D perhaps matching TRBD1 (6 bases). This CDR3 has 15 amino acids. From germline, CDR1 is SGHRS and CDR2 YFSETQ. The V end lost 3 bases, the J end lost 3 bases, and 15 bases lay between the germline ends. CDR3: CASSSQTGGDYGYTF. Here the CDR3 DNA reads TGCGCCAGCAGCTCACAGACCGGGGGCGACTATGGCTACACCTTC.

This clonotype came up a few times. The chain uses TRBV27 and TRBJ1-1, with TRBD1 identical over 7 bases. In germline, CDR1 is MNHEY, CDR2 SMNVEV (reference sequence). Trimming at V came to 5 bases and at J to 1 base, leaving 10 bases not matched to a gene. CDR3 length: 16 residues. CDR3 in DNA: TGTGCCAGCAGTCCGATTGCCGGGACAGCGAACACTGAAGCTTTCTTT. This encodes CASSPIAGTANTEAFF.

The gene calls are TRBV7-2 and TRBJ2-5, with D possibly being TRBD1 (5 bases). V shed 5 bases and J shed 2 bases, with 15 bases lying between them. Germline CDR1 is SGHTA and CDR2 is FQGNSA. The length of the CDR3 is 15 residues. The CDR3 DNA is TGTGCCAGCAGCGCCCGGCTCAGGGAACAAGAGACCCAGTACTTC. This encodes CASSARLREQETQYF.

In this sample, this clonotype turned up a few times. The chain links TRBV28 to TRBJ1-2; 8 nucleotides align to TRBD1. Germline values: CDR1 MDHEN, CDR2 SYDVKM. CDR3 length equals 16 residues. V gave up 7 bases and J gave up 7 bases; unmatched junction bases: 17. The CDR3 sequence is CASKPDPGQAVRGYTF. Written as DNA, the CDR3 is TGTGCCAGCAAACCAGACCCGGGACAGGCTGTTCGTGGCTACACCTTC.

This clonotype was recorded at least ten times. This chain connects TRBV7-6 to TRBJ2-7; D possibly uses TRBD1 or TRBD2 (5 bases each). V was trimmed by 4 bases and J by 7 bases, leaving 14 bases between them. The CDR3 has 13 residues. Germline CDR1 reads SGHVS; CDR2 reads FNYEAQ. The CDR3 sequence is CASSSGTKSEQYF. Here the CDR3 DNA reads TGTGCCAGCAGCTCGGGGACCAAATCTGAGCAGTACTTC.

With respect to this clonotype: Mismatch with germline at one junction end may stem from a read error. CDR3 in DNA: TGTGCCAGCAGCTTAATACAGGGGGCTGAAGATTTCTTT. Protein product: CASSLIQGAEDFF. This rearrangement joins TRBV7-6 to TRBJ1-1, with 9 bases fitting TRBD1. There are 13 residues in the CDR3. Germline V gives CDR1 SGHVS, CDR2 FNYEAQ.

This clonotype has ten or more counts. The V and J genes are TRBV7-6 and TRBJ1-1; no definite D call. The CDR3 has 13 residues. Germline CDR1 SGHVS, CDR2 FNYEAQ. V was cut by 4 bases and J by 3 bases, with 9 bases left in between. The CDR3 sequence: CASSSAWDTEAFF. DNA for the CDR3: TGTGCCAGCAGCTCGGCCTGGGACACTGAAGCTTTCTTT.

This clonotype was seen only a few times. The chain carries TRBV4-1 and TRBJ2-5, with 9 bases fitting TRBD1. CDR3 length equals 16 residues. The junction had 10 bases not matched to a gene; V was cut back by 6 bases and J by 2 bases. Germline V gene lookup returns CDR1 MGHRA and CDR2 YSYEKL. The CDR3 region has the DNA TGCGCCAGCAGACACACGGACAGGGGAATACAAGAGACCCAGTACTTC. Amino acid sequence: CASRHTDRGIQETQYF.

This clonotype was observed a few times. In nucleotides, the CDR3 is TGTGCCAGCAGCTCCGTAATGAGCTCCTACAATGAGCAGTTCTTC. It yields the protein CASSSVMSSYNEQFF. The chain links TRBV27 to TRBJ2-1; D remains ambiguous. The CDR3 has 15 amino acids. Trimming removed 6 bases from V and 0 bases from J, with 12 bases in between. Germline CDR1 is MNHEY and CDR2 is SMNVEV (reference sequence).

This sequence joins TRBV20-1 and TRBJ1-2; D unresolved. The germline CDR1 and CDR2 sequences are DFQATT and SNEGSKA (reference sequence). The CDR3 length is 11 residues. The V and J ends lost 4 bases and 4 bases respectively, with 7 bases between them. In nucleotides, the CDR3 is TGCAGTGCTAATGGGATCTATGGCTACACCTTC. Its translation is CSANGIYGYTF.

This sequence joins TRBV28 and TRBJ2-7, with D perhaps matching TRBD1 (5 bases). The CDR3 loop spans 14 amino acids. Germline CDR1 reads MDHEN; CDR2 reads SYDVKM. Trimming took 6 bases from V and 7 from J, leaving 19 bases between them. The chain's CDR3 is CASSRTSGLGEQYF. CDR3 DNA sequence: TGTGCCAGCAGCCGGACCTCAGGGTTGGGGGAGCAGTACTTC.